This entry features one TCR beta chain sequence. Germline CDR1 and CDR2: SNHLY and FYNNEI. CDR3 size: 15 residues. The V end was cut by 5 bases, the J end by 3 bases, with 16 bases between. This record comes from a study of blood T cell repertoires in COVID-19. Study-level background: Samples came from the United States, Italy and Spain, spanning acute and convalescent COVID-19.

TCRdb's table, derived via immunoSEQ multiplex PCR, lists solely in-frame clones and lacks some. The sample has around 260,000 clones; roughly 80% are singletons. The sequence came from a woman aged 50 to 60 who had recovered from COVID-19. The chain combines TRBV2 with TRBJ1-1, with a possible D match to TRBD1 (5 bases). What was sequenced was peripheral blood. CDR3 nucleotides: TGTGCCAGCAGTCCTAGGGGCAATTGGGACACTGAAGCTTTCTTT. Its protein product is CASSPRGNWDTEAFF. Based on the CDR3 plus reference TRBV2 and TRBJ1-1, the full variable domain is EPEVTQTPSHQVTQMGQEVILRCVPISNHLYFYWYRQILGQKVEFLVSFYNNEISEKSEIFDDQFSVERPDGSNFTLKIRSTKLEDSAMYFCASSPRGNWDTEAFFGQGTRLTVV.